Detailed here is one T cell receptor (beta chain). Other DNA sequences in this sample translate to the same CDR3. The CDR3 has 14 residues. V was pared by 3 bases and J by 4 bases, with 10 bases between. Germline loops: CDR1 KGHSH, CDR2 LQKENI. These data are taken from a study of blood T cell repertoires in COVID-19. At the level of the study: Some COVID-19 samples were acute and others convalescent; all came from the United States, Italy and Spain. PBMCs, B-cell-depleted T cells, or T cells provided the cDNA or gDNA that made up the material.

In the original processing: Amplification from reference gene primers served as the basis for estimated nucleated cell counts. Only in-frame clones appear in the TCRdb table, and some are missing; sequencing was by immunoSEQ multiplex PCR. That table supplies the V and J calls and clone size; D and trimming were determined from the DNA. The sample lists some 200,000 clones, 85% to 90% occurring once. Sequencing was performed on peripheral blood. This TCR derives from a man older than 75 with acute or convalescent COVID-19. The chain recombines TRBV18 with TRBJ1-5; perhaps TRBD1 as D (6 bases). The CDR3 DNA sequence: TGTGCCAGCTCACCGGGCAGGGGTAATCAGCCCCAGCATTTT. Translation: CASSPGRGNQPQHF.